The T cell receptor beta chain described here comes from a study of neoadjuvant anti-PD-1 for oral cavity cancer. Turning to the study itself: Nivolumab at 3 mg/kg was mostly given biweekly, three to four doses, pre-surgery.

Data came from immunoSEQ multiplex PCR; TCRdb stores just in-frame clones and leaves some out. The sample gives over 12,000 clones, roughly 73% of which show up once; 2.5% to 3.5% is in the top ten. A note on this clone: Its antigen is unknown.

Analysis of PBMCs was direct, with no culture step. Study-level results: With a few patients per group, TCR findings need larger cohorts.

The CDR3 loop spans 16 amino acids. The germline CDR1 and CDR2 sequences are MNHEY and SMNVEV (reference sequence). Trimming took 3 bases from V and 4 from J; bases not matched to a gene: 5. Sample: PBMCs, taken before nivolumab (anti-PD-1) treatment. The chain links TRBV27 to TRBJ2-1, with 11 nucleotides matching TRBD2. The TCR comes from a person between 40 and 85 years old with oral cavity squamous cell carcinoma. Here the CDR3 DNA reads TGTGCCAGCAGTTTCCACACTAGCGGGAGTTACAATGAGCAGTTCTTC. As protein: CASSFHTSGSYNEQFF.